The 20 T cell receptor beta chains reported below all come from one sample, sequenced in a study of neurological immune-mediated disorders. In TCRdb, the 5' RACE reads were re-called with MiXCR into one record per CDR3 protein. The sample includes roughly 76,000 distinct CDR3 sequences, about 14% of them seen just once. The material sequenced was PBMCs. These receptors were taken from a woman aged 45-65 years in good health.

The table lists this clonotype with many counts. The CDR3 coding sequence is TGTGCCAGCAGCTTTGGGATGGCGGGAGGAGTGGCAGATACGCAGTATTTT. Translating gives CASSFGMAGGVADTQYF. This chain uses TRBV5-6 with TRBJ2-3, with 8 bases fitting TRBD2. The CDR3 is made up of 17 amino acids. The germline gives CDR1 SGHDT, CDR2 YYEEEE. Trimming at V came to 2 bases and at J to 4 bases, leaving 12 bases not matched to a gene. Full variable domain (rest looked up from reference TRBV5-6 and TRBJ2-3): DAGVTQSPTHLIKTRGQQVTLRCSPKSGHDTVSWYQQALGQGPQFIFQYYEEEERQRGNFPDRFSGHQFPNYSSELNVNALLLGDSALYLCASSFGMAGGVADTQYFGPGTRLTVL.

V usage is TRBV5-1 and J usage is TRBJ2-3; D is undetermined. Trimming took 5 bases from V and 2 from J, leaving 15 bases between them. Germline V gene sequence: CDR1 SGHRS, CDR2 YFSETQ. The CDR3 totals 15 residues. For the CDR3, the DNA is TGCGCCAGCAGAGGTTCTACCGTCCTCACAGATACGCAGTATTTT. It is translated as CASRGSTVLTDTQYF.

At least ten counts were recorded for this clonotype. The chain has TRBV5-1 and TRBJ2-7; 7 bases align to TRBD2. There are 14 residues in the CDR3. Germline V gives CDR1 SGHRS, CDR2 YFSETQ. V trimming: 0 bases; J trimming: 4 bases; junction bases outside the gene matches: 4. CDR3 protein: CASSLASGVYEQYF. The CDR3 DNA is TGCGCCAGCAGCTTGGCCAGCGGGGTGTACGAGCAGTACTTC.

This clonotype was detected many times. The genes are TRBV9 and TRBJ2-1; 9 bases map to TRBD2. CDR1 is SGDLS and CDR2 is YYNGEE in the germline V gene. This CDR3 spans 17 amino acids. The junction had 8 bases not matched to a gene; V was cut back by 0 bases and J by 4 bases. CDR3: CASSVAGAGGGYNEQFF. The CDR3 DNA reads TGTGCCAGCAGCGTAGCGGGAGCGGGAGGAGGATACAATGAGCAGTTCTTC.

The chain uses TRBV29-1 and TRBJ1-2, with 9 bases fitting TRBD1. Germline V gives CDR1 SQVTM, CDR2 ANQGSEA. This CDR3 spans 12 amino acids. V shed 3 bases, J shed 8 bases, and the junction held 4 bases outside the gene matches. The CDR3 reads CSVDSDRGGYTF. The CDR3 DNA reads TGCAGCGTTGATTCGGACAGGGGAGGCTACACCTTC. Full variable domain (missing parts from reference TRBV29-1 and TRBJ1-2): SAVISQKPSRDICQRGTSLTIQCQVDSQVTMMFWYRQQPGQSLTLIATANQGSEATYESGFVIDKFPISRPNLTFSTLTVSNMSPEDSSIYLCSVDSDRGGYTFGSGTRLTVV.

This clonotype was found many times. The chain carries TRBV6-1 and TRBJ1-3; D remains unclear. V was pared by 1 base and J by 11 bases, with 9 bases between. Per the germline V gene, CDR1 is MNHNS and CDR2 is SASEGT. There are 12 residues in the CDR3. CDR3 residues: CASSEGAKPIYF. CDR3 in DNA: TGTGCCAGCAGTGAAGGGGCGAAGCCCATATATTTT.

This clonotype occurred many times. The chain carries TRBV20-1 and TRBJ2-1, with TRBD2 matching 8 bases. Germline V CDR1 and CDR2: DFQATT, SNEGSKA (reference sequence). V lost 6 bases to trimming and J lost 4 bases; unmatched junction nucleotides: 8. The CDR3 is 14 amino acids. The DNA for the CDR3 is TGCAGTGCACCTCTAGCGGGCAAGTACAATGAGCAGTTCTTC. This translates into CSAPLAGKYNEQFF.

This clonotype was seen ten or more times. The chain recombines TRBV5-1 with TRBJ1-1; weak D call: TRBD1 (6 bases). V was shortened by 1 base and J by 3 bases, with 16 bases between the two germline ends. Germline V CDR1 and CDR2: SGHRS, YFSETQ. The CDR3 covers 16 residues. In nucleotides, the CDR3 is TGCGCCAGCAGCTTGAATCAGGGGCCAGGGGACACTGAAGCTTTCTTT. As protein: CASSLNQGPGDTEAFF.

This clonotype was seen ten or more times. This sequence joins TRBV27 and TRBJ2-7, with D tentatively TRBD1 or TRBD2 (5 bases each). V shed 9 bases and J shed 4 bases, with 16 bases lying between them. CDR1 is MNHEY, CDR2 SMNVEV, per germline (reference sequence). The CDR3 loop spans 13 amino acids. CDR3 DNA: TGTGCCAGATACAGGAGGCTTTTGTACGAGCAGTACTTC. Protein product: CARYRRLLYEQYF.

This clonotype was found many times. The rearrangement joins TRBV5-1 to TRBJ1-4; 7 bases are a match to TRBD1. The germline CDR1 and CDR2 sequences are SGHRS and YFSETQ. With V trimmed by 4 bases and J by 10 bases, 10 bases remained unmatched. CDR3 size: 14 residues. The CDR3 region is CASSPRTGDGKLFF. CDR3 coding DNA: TGCGCCAGCAGCCCAAGGACAGGCGACGGAAAACTGTTTTTT. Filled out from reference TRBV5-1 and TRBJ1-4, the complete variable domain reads KAGVTQTPRYLIKTRGQQVTLSCSPISGHRSVSWYQQTPGQGLQFLFEYFSETQRNKGNFPGRFSGRQFSNSRSEMNVSTLELGDSALYLCASSPRTGDGKLFFGSGTQLSVL.

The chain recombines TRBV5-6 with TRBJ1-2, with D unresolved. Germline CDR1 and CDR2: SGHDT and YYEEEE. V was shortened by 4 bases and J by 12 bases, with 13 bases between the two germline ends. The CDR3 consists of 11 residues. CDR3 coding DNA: TGTGCCAGCAGCGCGTGGATAGGCCACACCTTC. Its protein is CASSAWIGHTF.

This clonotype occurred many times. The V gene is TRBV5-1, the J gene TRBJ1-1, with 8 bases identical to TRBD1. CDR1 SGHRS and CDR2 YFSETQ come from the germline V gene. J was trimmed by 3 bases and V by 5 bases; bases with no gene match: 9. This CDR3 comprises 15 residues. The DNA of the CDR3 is TGCGCCAGCAGACCTTCAGGGGGCGCGGACACTGAAGCTTTCTTT. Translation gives CASRPSGGADTEAFF.

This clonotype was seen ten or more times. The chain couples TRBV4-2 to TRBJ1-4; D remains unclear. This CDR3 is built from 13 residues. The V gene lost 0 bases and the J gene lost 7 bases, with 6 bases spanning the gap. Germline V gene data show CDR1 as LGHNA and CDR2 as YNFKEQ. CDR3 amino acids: CASSQDLGEKLFF. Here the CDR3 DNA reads TGTGCCAGCAGCCAAGATTTGGGTGAAAAACTGTTTTTT.

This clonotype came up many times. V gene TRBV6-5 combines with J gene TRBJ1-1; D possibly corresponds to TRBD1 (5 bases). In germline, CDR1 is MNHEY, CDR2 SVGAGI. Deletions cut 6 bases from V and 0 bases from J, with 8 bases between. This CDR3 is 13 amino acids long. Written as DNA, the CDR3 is TGTGCCAGCAGAAGACAGATGAACACTGAAGCTTTCTTT. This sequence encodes CASRRQMNTEAFF.

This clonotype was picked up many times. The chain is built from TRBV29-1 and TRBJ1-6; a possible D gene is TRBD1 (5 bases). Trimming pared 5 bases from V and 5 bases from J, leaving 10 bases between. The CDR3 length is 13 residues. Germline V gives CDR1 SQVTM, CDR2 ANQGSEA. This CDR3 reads CSVCQDNNSPLHF. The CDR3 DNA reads TGCAGCGTTTGTCAGGACAATAATTCACCCCTCCACTTT. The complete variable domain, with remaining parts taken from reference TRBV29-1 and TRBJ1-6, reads SAVISQKPSRDICQRGTSLTIQCQVDSQVTMMFWYRQQPGQSLTLIATANQGSEATYESGFVIDKFPISRPNLTFSTLTVSNMSPEDSSIYLCSVCQDNNSPLHFGNGTRLTVT.

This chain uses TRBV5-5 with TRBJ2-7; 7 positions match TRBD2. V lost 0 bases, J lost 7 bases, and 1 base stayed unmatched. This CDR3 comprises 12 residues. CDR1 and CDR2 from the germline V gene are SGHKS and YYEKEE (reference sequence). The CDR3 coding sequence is TGTGCCAGCAGCTTGGGAGCGGGGGAGCAGTACTTC. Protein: CASSLGAGEQYF. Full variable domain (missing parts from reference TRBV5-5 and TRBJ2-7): DAGVTQSPTHLIKTRGQQVTLRCSPISGHKSVSWYQQVLGQGPQFIFQYYEKEERGRGNFPDRFSARQFPNYSSELNVNALLLGDSALYLCASSLGAGEQYFGPGTRLTVT.

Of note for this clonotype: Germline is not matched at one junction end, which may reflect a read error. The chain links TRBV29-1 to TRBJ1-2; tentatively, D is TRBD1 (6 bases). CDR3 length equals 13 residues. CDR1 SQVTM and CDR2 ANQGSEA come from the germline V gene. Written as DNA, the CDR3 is TGCAGCGCTGAAAAGGGACATGTGGATGGCTACACCTTC. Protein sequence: CSAEKGHVDGYTF.

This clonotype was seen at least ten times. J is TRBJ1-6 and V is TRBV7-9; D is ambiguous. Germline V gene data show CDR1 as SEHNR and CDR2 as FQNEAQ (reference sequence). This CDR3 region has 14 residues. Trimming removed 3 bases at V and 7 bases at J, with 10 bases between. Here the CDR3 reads CASSFQRENSPLHF. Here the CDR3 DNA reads TGTGCCAGCAGCTTTCAGAGGGAGAATTCACCCCTCCACTTT.

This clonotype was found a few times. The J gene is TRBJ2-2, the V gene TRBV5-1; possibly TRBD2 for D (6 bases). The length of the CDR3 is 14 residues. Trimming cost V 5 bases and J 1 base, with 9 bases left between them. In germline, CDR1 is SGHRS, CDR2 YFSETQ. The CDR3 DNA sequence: TGCGCCAGCAGGGTGGGACTGAACACCGGGGAGCTGTTTTTT. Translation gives CASRVGLNTGELFF.

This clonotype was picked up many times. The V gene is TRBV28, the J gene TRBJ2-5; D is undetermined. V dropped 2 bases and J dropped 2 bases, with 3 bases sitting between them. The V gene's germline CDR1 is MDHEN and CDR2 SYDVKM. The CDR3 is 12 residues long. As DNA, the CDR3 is TGTGCCAGCAGTTTAAGACAAGAGACCCAGTACTTC. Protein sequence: CASSLRQETQYF.